This passage covers 10 T cell receptor beta chains from one sample sequenced in a study of OX40 agonist ivuxolimab in advanced cancers. Generated by immunoSEQ multiplex PCR, the TCRdb table keeps only in-frame clones and is missing some. Of tens of thousands of clones listed, about 90% are singletons. The sample here was CD4+ or CD8+ T cells sorted from blood, taken in a trial of the OX40 agonist ivuxolimab. The receptors were sampled from an adult with an advanced solid tumor such as melanoma, head and neck, liver or kidney cancer.

This clone is a singleton in its sample. The V gene is TRBV6-6, the J gene TRBJ2-1; D not certain. Deletions cut 2 bases from V and 6 bases from J, with 17 bases between. CDR3 length: 16 amino acids. Per germline, CDR1 MNHNY and CDR2 SVGAGI (reference sequence). CDR3 nucleotides: TGTGCCAGCAGTTACAGTTCAGTAGCCCCCTTCAATGAGCAGTTCTTC. The encoded protein is CASSYSSVAPFNEQFF.

This chain links TRBV13 with TRBJ1-6; D call uncertain. The CDR3 runs to 13 residues. Germline CDR1 is PRHDT and CDR2 is FYEKMQ (reference sequence). V lost 1 base, J lost 8 bases, and 6 bases lay in between. The CDR3 nucleotides are TGTGCCAGCAGCTTAGTTGGTCATTCACCCCTCCACTTT. Protein product: CASSLVGHSPLHF.

The chain combines TRBV6-1 with TRBJ1-3; TRBD1 aligns across 11 bases. Trimming took 3 bases from V and 4 from J; bases not matched to a gene: 2. The CDR3 sequence is 15 residues long. Looked up from germline, CDR1 is MNHNS and CDR2 is SASEGT. CDR3 residues: CASSEDRGHGNTIYF. DNA for the CDR3: TGTGCCAGCAGTGAGGACAGGGGGCACGGAAACACCATATATTTT.

In its sample, this clone was seen a few times. The gene calls are TRBV28 and TRBJ2-1; 10 nucleotides align to TRBD2. CDR3 length: 16 residues. Trimming removed 5 bases from V and 5 bases from J; junction bases left unmatched: 9. Germline-derived CDR1 and CDR2 are MDHEN and SYDVKM. CDR3 amino acids: CASSAPGTSVNNEQFF. The CDR3 bases are TGTGCCAGCAGTGCCCCCGGGACTAGCGTGAACAATGAGCAGTTCTTC.

The chain combines TRBV13 with TRBJ1-2; no clear D. V was cut by 0 bases and J by 5 bases, with 4 bases left in between. In germline, CDR1 is PRHDT, CDR2 FYEKMQ (reference sequence). The CDR3 covers 12 residues. CDR3 region: CASSLGGYGYTF. In nucleotides, the CDR3 is TGTGCCAGCAGCTTAGGGGGTTATGGCTACACCTTC.

In this sample, this clone turned up once. The rearrangement links TRBV7-9 to TRBJ2-5; D is tentatively TRBD1 or TRBD2 (5 bases each). Germline CDR1 is SEHNR and CDR2 is FQNEAQ (reference sequence). V lost 5 bases and J 3 bases, leaving 16 bases between the germline ends. CDR3 size: 15 residues. This CDR3 is CASSPRLGEKETQYF. The CDR3 coding sequence is TGTGCCAGCAGCCCGCGGTTGGGGGAGAAAGAGACCCAGTACTTC. Together with reference TRBV7-9 and TRBJ2-5, the CDR3 gives the full variable domain: DTGVSQNPRHKITKRGQNVTFRCDPISEHNRLYWYRQTLGQGPEFLTYFQNEAQLEKSRLLSDRFSAERPKGSFSTLEIQRTEQGDSAMYLCASSPRLGEKETQYFGPGTRLLVL.

V and J are TRBV5-1 and TRBJ2-7, with a tentative D call TRBD1 (5 bases). This CDR3 contains 16 residues. With 2 bases removed from V and 3 bases from J, the gap between germline ends came to 18 bases. Per germline, CDR1 SGHRS and CDR2 YFSETQ. The CDR3 DNA reads as TGCGCCAGCAGCTTCGGTTTGCAGGGTGAGCTCTACGAGCAGTACTTC. This gives the protein CASSFGLQGELYEQYF.

CDR3 protein: CASGRTVSGTQYF. CDR3 bases: TGTGCCAGCGGACGGACAGTTAGCGGGACCCAGTACTTC. This sequence joins TRBV6-1 and TRBJ2-5; D may be TRBD1 or TRBD2 (6 bases each). This CDR3 spans 13 amino acids. The germline CDR1 and CDR2 sequences are MNHNS and SASEGT. Trimming pared 8 bases from V and 7 bases from J, leaving 17 bases between.

The chain uses TRBV29-1 and TRBJ1-2, with D perhaps matching TRBD1 (6 bases). Trimming stripped 5 bases from V and 4 bases from J, with 17 bases between. CDR3 length: 14 residues. Germline V gene data show CDR1 as SQVTM and CDR2 as ANQGSEA. The CDR3 DNA is TGCAGCGTTTATGATACAGGGACTCCCTATGGCTACACCTTC. Its protein product is CSVYDTGTPYGYTF.

In its sample, this clone was seen once. The chain carries TRBV27 and TRBJ2-5; D gene ambiguous. CDR1 is MNHEY, CDR2 SMNVEV, per germline (reference sequence). This CDR3 has 16 residues. V was pared by 0 bases and J by 1 base, with 12 bases between. DNA of the CDR3: TGTGCCAGCAGTTTATCGACGGCTAGAGTCCAAGAGACCCAGTACTTC. Its protein product is CASSLSTARVQETQYF.